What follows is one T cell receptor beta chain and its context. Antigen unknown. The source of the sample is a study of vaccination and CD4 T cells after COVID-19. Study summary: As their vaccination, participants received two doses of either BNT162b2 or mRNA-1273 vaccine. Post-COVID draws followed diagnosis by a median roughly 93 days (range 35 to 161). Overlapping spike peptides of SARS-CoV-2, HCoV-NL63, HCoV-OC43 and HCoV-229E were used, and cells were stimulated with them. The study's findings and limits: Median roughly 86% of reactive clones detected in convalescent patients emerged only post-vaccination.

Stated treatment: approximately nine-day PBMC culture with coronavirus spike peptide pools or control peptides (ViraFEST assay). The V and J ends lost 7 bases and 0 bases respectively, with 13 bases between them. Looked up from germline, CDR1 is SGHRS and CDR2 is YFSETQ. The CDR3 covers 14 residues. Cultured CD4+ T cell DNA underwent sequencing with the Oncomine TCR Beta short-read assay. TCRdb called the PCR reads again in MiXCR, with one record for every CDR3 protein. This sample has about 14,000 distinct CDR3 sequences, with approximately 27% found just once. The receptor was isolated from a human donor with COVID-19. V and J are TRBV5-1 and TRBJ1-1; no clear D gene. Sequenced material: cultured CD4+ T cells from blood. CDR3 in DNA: TGCGCCAGCGCGGGTGGAGGGCTGAACACTGAAGCTTTCTTT. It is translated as CASAGGGLNTEAFF.